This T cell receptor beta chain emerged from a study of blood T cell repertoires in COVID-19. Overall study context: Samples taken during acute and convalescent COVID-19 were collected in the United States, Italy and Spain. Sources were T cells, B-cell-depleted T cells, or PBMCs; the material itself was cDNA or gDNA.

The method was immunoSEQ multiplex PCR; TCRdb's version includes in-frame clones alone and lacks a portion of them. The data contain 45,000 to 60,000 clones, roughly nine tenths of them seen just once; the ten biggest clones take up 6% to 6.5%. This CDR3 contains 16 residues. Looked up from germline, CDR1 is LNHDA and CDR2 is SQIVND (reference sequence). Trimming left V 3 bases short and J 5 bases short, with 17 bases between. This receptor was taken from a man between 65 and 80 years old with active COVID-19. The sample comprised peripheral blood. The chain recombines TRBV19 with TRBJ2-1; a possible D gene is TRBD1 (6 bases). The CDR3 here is CASSILQGLGDNEQFF. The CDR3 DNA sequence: TGTGCCAGTAGTATCTTACAGGGTCTGGGGGACAATGAGCAGTTCTTC.